Here is one T cell receptor beta chain with its context. The antigen remains unidentified. This CDR3 is built from 15 residues. Germline lookup yields CDR1 MRHNA and CDR2 SNTAGT. Trimming removed 4 bases at V and 4 bases at J, with 13 bases between. Libraries were prepared by immunoSEQ multiplex PCR; TCRdb keeps only in-frame clonotypes and omits some of them. The data hold about 18,000 clones, with over 80% observed a single time. The sample originates from a study of T cells in localized non-small cell lung cancer. Study-wide results and limits: Appearing in adjacent lung were a median about 50 of the top 100 tumor clones. Longer survival (overall) was linked to higher T cell density in blood. Uninvolved adjacent lung showed higher T cell clonality than tumor. Sequencing was limited to one tumor region, leaving the possibility of heterogeneity open.

This sequence joins TRBV6-4 and TRBJ2-2; TRBD2 is a possible D gene (6 bases). The sequence came from a woman between 35 and 75 years old with stage I lung adenocarcinoma. The sequenced sample was peripheral blood, obtained before any cancer treatment. CDR3 DNA sequence: TGTGCCAGCAGTGTTTCGCGGGAAGGCACCGGGGAGCTGTTTTTT. It encodes CASSVSREGTGELFF.